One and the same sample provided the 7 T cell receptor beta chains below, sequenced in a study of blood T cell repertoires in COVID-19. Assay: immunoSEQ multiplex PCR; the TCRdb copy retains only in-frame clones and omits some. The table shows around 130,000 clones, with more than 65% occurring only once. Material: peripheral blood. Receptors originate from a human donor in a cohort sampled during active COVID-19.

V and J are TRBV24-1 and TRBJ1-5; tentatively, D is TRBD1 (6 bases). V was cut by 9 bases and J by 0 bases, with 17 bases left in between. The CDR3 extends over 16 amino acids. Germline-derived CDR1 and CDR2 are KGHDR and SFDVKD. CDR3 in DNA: TGTGCCACCGAGGGGGGGAGGACTTATAGCAATCAGCCCCAGCATTTT. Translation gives CATEGGRTYSNQPQHF.

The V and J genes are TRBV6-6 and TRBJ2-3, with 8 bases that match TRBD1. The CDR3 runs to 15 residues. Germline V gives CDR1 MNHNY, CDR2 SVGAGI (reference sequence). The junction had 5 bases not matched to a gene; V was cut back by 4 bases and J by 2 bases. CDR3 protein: CASSFGQGLTDTQYF. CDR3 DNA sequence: TGTGCCAGCAGTTTCGGACAGGGTCTCACAGATACGCAGTATTTT.

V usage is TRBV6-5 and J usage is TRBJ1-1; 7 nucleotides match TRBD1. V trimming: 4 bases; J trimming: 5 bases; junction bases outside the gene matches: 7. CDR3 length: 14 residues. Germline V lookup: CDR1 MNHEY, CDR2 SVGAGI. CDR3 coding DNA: TGTGCCAGCAGTTCAATACAGGGGCAGACTGAAGCTTTCTTT. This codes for CASSSIQGQTEAFF.

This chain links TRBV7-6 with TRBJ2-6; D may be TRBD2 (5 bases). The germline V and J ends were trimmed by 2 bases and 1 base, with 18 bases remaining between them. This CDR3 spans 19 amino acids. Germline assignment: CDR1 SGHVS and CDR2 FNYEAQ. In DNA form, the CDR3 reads TGTGCCAGCAGCTTAAGCGTGGGAGAAACTGGGTCTGGGGCCAACGTCCTGACTTTC. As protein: CASSLSVGETGSGANVLTF.

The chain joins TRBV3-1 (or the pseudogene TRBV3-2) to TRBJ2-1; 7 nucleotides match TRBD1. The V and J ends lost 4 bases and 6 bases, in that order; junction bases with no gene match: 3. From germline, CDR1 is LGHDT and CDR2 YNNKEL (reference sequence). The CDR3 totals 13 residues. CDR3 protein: CASSRRQGNEQFF. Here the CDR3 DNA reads TGTGCCAGCAGCCGACGACAGGGCAATGAGCAGTTCTTC.

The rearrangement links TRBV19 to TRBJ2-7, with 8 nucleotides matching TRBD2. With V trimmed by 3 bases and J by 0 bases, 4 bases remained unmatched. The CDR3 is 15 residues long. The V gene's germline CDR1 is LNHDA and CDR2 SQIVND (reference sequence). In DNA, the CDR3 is TGTGCCAGTAGTATTGGAGGGACTAGCTCCTACGAGCAGTACTTC. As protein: CASSIGGTSSYEQYF.

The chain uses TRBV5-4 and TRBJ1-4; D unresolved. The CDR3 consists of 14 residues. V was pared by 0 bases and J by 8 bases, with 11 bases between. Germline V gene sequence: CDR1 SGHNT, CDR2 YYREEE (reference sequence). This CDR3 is CASSLDLTGEKLFF. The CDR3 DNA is TGTGCCAGCAGCTTGGACCTTACGGGGGAAAAACTGTTTTTT.